Described below is a single T cell receptor (beta chain) sequence and its context. Alongside a J-beta primer mix, a sample-barcoded 5' primer served in a second PCR lasting 7 to 11 cycles. A single record per CDR3 protein comes from TCRdb applying MiXCR to the 5' RACE reads. The sample holds roughly 1.7 million distinct CDR3 sequences; 30% to 35% are singletons and the top ten take about 11%. This sample stems from a study of blood T cells in healthy people across ages. Trimming removed 7 bases at V and 0 bases at J, with 12 bases between. The V gene's germline CDR1 is ENHRY and CDR2 SYGVKD. The CDR3 runs to 14 residues.

The sequence was collected from a woman under 40 in good health. Sequencing was performed on blood. The genes are TRBV10-3 and TRBJ1-1; TRBD1 is a possible D gene (6 bases). This CDR3 is CAINIQGLNTEAFF. CDR3 nucleotide sequence: TGTGCCATCAATATCCAGGGGCTGAACACTGAAGCTTTCTTT.